This T cell receptor (beta chain) emerged from a study of blood T cell repertoires in COVID-19. The data were produced by immunoSEQ multiplex PCR, yet TCRdb's version contains in-frame clones alone and is incomplete. The sample has 35,000 to 45,000 clones, 70% to 90% seen once. Germline loops: CDR1 SGHAT, CDR2 FQNNGV. With 5 bases removed from V and 2 bases from J, the gap between germline ends came to 10 bases. The CDR3 contains 14 residues. This receptor was identified in a human donor in a cohort sampled during active COVID-19. What was sequenced was peripheral blood. The rearrangement joins TRBV11-2 to TRBJ2-1; D call uncertain. This chain's CDR3 is CASSPSYTYNEQFF. CDR3 coding DNA: TGTGCCAGCAGCCCATCCTATACCTACAATGAGCAGTTCTTC. Complete variable domain (other parts from reference TRBV11-2 and TRBJ2-1): EAGVAQSPRYKIIEKRQSVAFWCNPISGHATLYWYQQILGQGPKLLIQFQNNGVVDDSQLPKDRFSAERLKGVDSTLKIQPAKLEDSAVYLCASSPSYTYNEQFFGPGTRLTVL.